This T cell receptor beta chain stems from a study of cytomegalovirus exposure and HLA in healthy donors. Study-wide results and limits: In a later analysis, the majority of CMV-associated beta chains seemingly showed HLA restriction. Later analysis associated a missense DCLRE1C variant with TCR beta V- and J-gene trimming.

Worth noting for this clone: What it binds is not known.

The trim removed 5 bases at V and 2 bases at J, leaving 5 bases unmatched. This CDR3 region has 14 residues. The germline V gene has CDR1 SEHNR and CDR2 FQNEAQ (reference sequence). PCR primers comprised 60 Vbeta and 13 Jbeta primers. Method: immunoSEQ multiplex PCR; TCRdb's copy keeps in-frame clones and lacks some. The sample shows approximately 170,000 clones, roughly 74% of them seen only once. The chain carries TRBV7-9 and TRBJ2-5, with 7 bases identical to TRBD1. The receptor's source is a male donor in good health and CMV-seronegative. The sequencing input was PBMCs. CDR3 in DNA: TGTGCCAGCAGCAGCCGGGACAGACAAGAGACCCAGTACTTC. Its protein product is CASSSRDRQETQYF.